These 31 T cell receptor beta chains share one sample of origin, sequenced in a study of shared T cell receptors in the human thymus. Generated by immunoSEQ multiplex PCR, the TCRdb table keeps only in-frame clones and is missing some. The sample records around 730,000 clones, 70% to 90% being singletons. A further study also used this sample, focusing on human thymus T cells.

Sample: thymocytes. Receptors originate from a girl under three years old with a congenital heart defect.

This clone has only one observation. The gene calls are TRBV7-8 and TRBJ1-1; 8 nucleotides line up with TRBD1. Germline trimming cut 3 bases from V and 7 bases from J; bases unmatched to any gene: 1. The germline CDR1 and CDR2 sequences are SGHVS and FQNEAQ. The CDR3 covers 12 residues. In DNA form, the CDR3 reads TGTGCCAGCAGCTTGGACAGGGTTGAAGCTTTCTTT. Its protein product is CASSLDRVEAFF. Based on the CDR3 plus reference TRBV7-8 and TRBJ1-1, the full variable domain is GAGVSQSPRYKVAKRGQDVALRCDPISGHVSLFWYQQALGQGPEFLTYFQNEAQLDKSGLPSDRFFAERPEGSVSTLKIQRTQQEDSAVYLCASSLDRVEAFFGQGTRLTVV.

The rearrangement joins TRBV7-3 to TRBJ2-5, with 9 bases that match TRBD2. Germline CDR1 and CDR2: SGHTA and FQGTGA. Trimming cost V 2 bases and J 4 bases; bases outside gene matches: 14. This CDR3 contains 18 residues. CDR3 sequence (DNA): TGTGCCAGCAGCTTATCGGGCGGGGGGGCCTTTGGGTCAGAGACCCAGTACTTC. This translates into CASSLSGGGAFGSETQYF.

The genes are TRBV25-1 and TRBJ2-2, with TRBD1 matching over 11 bases. V was clipped by 5 bases and J by 6 bases; unmatched bases: 11. The CDR3 loop spans 17 amino acids. The germline V gene encodes CDR1 MGHDK and CDR2 SYGVNS. CDR3 residues: CASSNNRDRGVAGELFF. In DNA form, the CDR3 reads TGTGCCAGCAGTAACAACCGGGACAGGGGGGTAGCCGGGGAGCTGTTTTTT.

This clone was recorded a few times. The genes are TRBV27 and TRBJ2-1, with unresolved D. V dropped 5 bases and J dropped 7 bases, with 6 bases sitting between them. The CDR3 runs to 11 residues. CDR1 is MNHEY and CDR2 is SMNVEV in the germline V gene (reference sequence). The CDR3 DNA is TGTGCCAGCAGTAGCACTAATGAGCAGTTCTTC. It translates to CASSSTNEQFF.

V usage is TRBV12-5 and J usage is TRBJ1-1; tentatively, D is TRBD1 (5 bases). In germline, CDR1 is LGHNT, CDR2 FRNRAP. The CDR3 has 17 amino acids. V was trimmed by 1 base and J by 1 base, leaving 16 bases between them. The CDR3 DNA reads TGTGCTAGTGGTTTGGCCCCCATGCAGGGTCCGAACACTGAAGCTTTCTTT. It specifies CASGLAPMQGPNTEAFF.

The chain recombines TRBV7-6 with TRBJ1-5; tentatively, D is TRBD1 (5 bases). CDR1 is SGHVS and CDR2 is FNYEAQ in the germline V gene. Trimming pared 5 bases from V and 5 bases from J, leaving 22 bases between. This CDR3 has 17 amino acids. CDR3 DNA sequence: TGTGCCAGCAGCCCCGGGGCGACGGAGAGGGAGGATCAGCCCCAGCATTTT. Translating it yields CASSPGATEREDQPQHF.

The chain uses TRBV28 and TRBJ2-5, with no clear D. Germline CDR1 and CDR2: MDHEN and SYDVKM. This CDR3 comprises 14 residues. V was trimmed by 6 bases and J by 1 base, leaving 12 bases between them. The DNA for the CDR3 is TGTGCCAGCAGGCCCGATGAGAGCCAAGAGACCCAGTACTTC. The encoded protein is CASRPDESQETQYF.

The chain recombines TRBV7-4 with TRBJ1-1; a weak D match, TRBD1 (6 bases). The CDR3 extends over 16 amino acids. Germline V gives CDR1 SGHVT, CDR2 SQSDAQ. V was cut by 4 bases and J by 0 bases, with 15 bases left in between. In DNA, the CDR3 is TGTGCCAGCAGCTCCCCCAGGACAGTTATGAACACTGAAGCTTTCTTT. Its protein product is CASSSPRTVMNTEAFF.

This clone turned up a few times. The chain joins TRBV4-2 to TRBJ2-5; possibly TRBD2 for D (5 bases). CDR1 is LGHNA and CDR2 is YNFKEQ in the germline V gene. The CDR3 runs to 17 residues. Trimming shortened V by 0 bases and J by 1 base, and 15 bases separated the two germline ends. The CDR3 coding sequence is TGTGCCAGCAGCCAAGATTCGGGGTCGACGGTCCAAGAGACCCAGTACTTC. This encodes CASSQDSGSTVQETQYF.

This chain links TRBV5-1 with TRBJ2-7; 7 bases match TRBD1. The CDR3 has 16 residues. V lost 2 bases to trimming and J lost 5 bases; unmatched junction nucleotides: 13. Germline V gene sequence: CDR1 SGHRS, CDR2 YFSETQ. CDR3 loop: CASSFAKSDREHEQYF. CDR3 coding DNA: TGCGCCAGCAGCTTCGCCAAATCCGACAGGGAACACGAGCAGTACTTC.

V and J are TRBV5-5 and TRBJ2-5; 7 bases are shared with TRBD2. The CDR3 extends over 13 amino acids. The germline V gene encodes CDR1 SGHKS and CDR2 YYEKEE (reference sequence). Losses at the gene ends were 6 bases for V and 4 bases for J; bases not matched to a gene: 6. Here the CDR3 DNA reads TGTGCCAGCATCCAGCGGGGAGGAGAGACCCAGTACTTC. Its translation is CASIQRGGETQYF.

The J gene is TRBJ1-1, the V gene TRBV19; 7 bases match TRBD1. Germline assignment: CDR1 LNHDA and CDR2 SQIVND (reference sequence). After removal of 5 bases from V and 8 bases from J, the junction contained 8 bases not matched to a gene. The CDR3 sequence is 13 residues long. In DNA form, the CDR3 reads TGTGCCAGTAGTCCAAAGACAGGGACCGAAGCTTTCTTT. It is translated as CASSPKTGTEAFF.

The gene calls are TRBV7-9 and TRBJ2-1; 12 bases line up with TRBD2. The germline V gene encodes CDR1 SEHNR and CDR2 FQNEAQ (reference sequence). The CDR3 totals 18 residues. Unmatched junction bases numbered 9, after V lost 5 bases and J lost 1 base. The CDR3 reads CASSLRTSGTSSYNEQFF. The CDR3 DNA sequence: TGTGCCAGCAGCCTCCGGACTAGCGGGACCTCTTCCTACAATGAGCAGTTCTTC.

The chain has TRBV6-1 and TRBJ2-6; 8 bases agree with TRBD1. Trimming removed 0 bases from V and 0 bases from J; junction bases left unmatched: 7. Germline V gives CDR1 MNHNS, CDR2 SASEGT. The CDR3 contains 19 residues. CDR3 bases: TGTGCCAGCAGTGAAGCGAAGGGGACAGGCGTCTCTGGGGCCAACGTCCTGACTTTC. The encoded protein is CASSEAKGTGVSGANVLTF.

The chain employs TRBV14 and TRBJ2-3; 14 nucleotides agree with TRBD2. The CDR3 is made up of 19 amino acids. Germline V gives CDR1 SGHDN, CDR2 FVKESK. With 4 bases clipped from V and 0 bases from J, the junction kept 9 bases outside the gene matches. The CDR3 loop reads CASSLGLAGELTSTDTQYF. CDR3 nucleotide sequence: TGTGCCAGCAGCCTGGGACTAGCGGGGGAGCTCACTAGCACAGATACGCAGTATTTT.

The chain joins TRBV7-6 to TRBJ2-7; TRBD2 is a possible D gene (6 bases). V was shortened by 5 bases and J by 3 bases, with 20 bases between the two germline ends. Germline V lookup: CDR1 SGHVS, CDR2 FNYEAQ. The CDR3 consists of 16 residues. This CDR3 reads CASSPKGGTWHYEQYF. Here the CDR3 DNA reads TGTGCCAGCAGCCCCAAAGGAGGGACTTGGCACTACGAGCAGTACTTC.

This clone is a singleton in its sample. Other DNA sequences in this specimen translate into the identical CDR3. The chain employs TRBV27 and TRBJ1-1; no reliable D call. The CDR3 length is 11 residues. Trimming removed 6 bases at V and 3 bases at J, with 5 bases between. Looked up from germline, CDR1 is MNHEY and CDR2 is SMNVEV (reference sequence). CDR3 sequence reads: CASRRDTEAFF. The CDR3 DNA reads as TGTGCCAGCAGGAGGGACACTGAAGCTTTCTTT.

The rearrangement joins TRBV6-1 to TRBJ1-1, with TRBD1 as a possible D gene (6 bases). V was shortened by 0 bases and J by 10 bases, with 45 bases between the two germline ends. From germline, CDR1 is MNHNS and CDR2 SASEGT. CDR3 length: 24 amino acids. The CDR3 DNA sequence: TGTGCCAGCAGTGAAGCCCTCAGACAGGAAGGCCTGGGTCGGATATTGGAAACTGGGATTGGAGCTTTCTTT. Protein sequence: CASSEALRQEGLGRILETGIGAFF.

V and J are TRBV7-9 and TRBJ2-7; 8 positions match TRBD1. Germline CDR1 and CDR2: SEHNR and FQNEAQ (reference sequence). Unmatched junction bases numbered 8, after V lost 3 bases and J lost 4 bases. CDR3 length: 15 amino acids. CDR3 nucleotide sequence: TGTGCCAGCAGCTTCCCCTCGGACAGGGCGTACGAGCAGTACTTC. It yields the protein CASSFPSDRAYEQYF. Full variable domain (rest looked up from reference TRBV7-9 and TRBJ2-7): DTGVSQNPRHKITKRGQNVTFRCDPISEHNRLYWYRQTLGQGPEFLTYFQNEAQLEKSRLLSDRFSAERPKGSFSTLEIQRTEQGDSAMYLCASSFPSDRAYEQYFGPGTRLTVT.

The rearrangement links TRBV18 to TRBJ1-5; the D is unclear. Trimming removed 8 bases from V and 5 bases from J, with 16 bases in between. The CDR3 extends over 14 amino acids. Germline CDR1 is KGHSH and CDR2 is LQKENI. Here the CDR3 reads CASARGGLDQPQHF. The CDR3 DNA is TGTGCCAGCGCCCGTGGAGGGCTTGATCAGCCCCAGCATTTT.

The DNA of the CDR3 is TGTGCCAGCAGTAATAAAACCGGGACACGATACGAGCAGTACTTC. Its protein product is CASSNKTGTRYEQYF. The genes are TRBV7-9 and TRBJ2-7; possibly TRBD1 for D (6 bases). Germline loops: CDR1 SEHNR, CDR2 FQNEAQ (reference sequence). This CDR3 region has 15 residues. V dropped 6 bases and J dropped 4 bases, with 19 bases sitting between them.

This clone appeared a few times. V usage is TRBV10-2 and J usage is TRBJ2-7, with TRBD1 matching 8 bases. The germline V gene encodes CDR1 WSHSY and CDR2 SAAADI. The CDR3 is 12 amino acids. V shed 6 bases and J 6 bases; nucleotides not matched to a gene: 4. The CDR3, as DNA: TGCGCCAGCAGAACTACAGGGGGCGAGCAGTACTTC. It encodes CASRTTGGEQYF.

The chain couples TRBV6-5 to TRBJ1-2; a weak D match, TRBD1 (5 bases). Per germline, CDR1 MNHEY and CDR2 SVGAGI. The CDR3 is 16 residues long. V lost 0 bases, J lost 2 bases, and 13 bases lay in between. The chain's CDR3 is CASSYSAGRKNYGYTF. The CDR3, as DNA: TGTGCCAGCAGTTACTCTGCGGGACGGAAAAACTATGGCTACACCTTC.

This chain joins TRBV25-1 and TRBJ2-7, with D maybe TRBD2 (6 bases). Germline lookup yields CDR1 MGHDK and CDR2 SYGVNS. The V end was cut by 1 base, the J end by 2 bases, with 18 bases between. The length of the CDR3 is 17 residues. In DNA, the CDR3 is TGTGCCAGCAGTGAATTGGATAGTGGGGACTTACCCTACGAGCAGTACTTC. It is translated as CASSELDSGDLPYEQYF.

This sequence joins TRBV7-2 and TRBJ1-1; tentatively, D is TRBD1 (5 bases). CDR1 and CDR2 (germline): SGHTA, FQGNSA. CDR3 length: 15 amino acids. V shed 5 bases and J shed 6 bases, with 19 bases lying between them. CDR3 loop: CASSLGGGGGPEAFF. The CDR3 DNA reads TGTGCCAGCAGCCTCGGTGGCGGCGGGGGACCTGAAGCTTTCTTT.

The chain joins TRBV19 to TRBJ1-1; weak D call: TRBD1 (6 bases). V was trimmed by 5 bases and J by 4 bases, leaving 32 bases between them. The CDR3 is made up of 20 amino acids. Germline V gene lookup returns CDR1 LNHDA and CDR2 SQIVND (reference sequence). In nucleotides, the CDR3 is TGTGCCAGTAGTCTAGCCCCGCCGGGCCGGAGGAGGGGGGGCGGCACTGAAGCTTTCTTT. As protein: CASSLAPPGRRRGGGTEAFF.

This clone was counted a few times. V usage is TRBV5-5 and J usage is TRBJ1-2; no reliable D call. This CDR3 comprises 16 residues. Per the germline V gene, CDR1 is SGHKS and CDR2 is YYEKEE (reference sequence). Trimming shortened V by 6 bases and J by 0 bases, and 18 bases separated the two germline ends. The CDR3 spells CASTPRLRASNYGYTF. The CDR3 DNA reads TGTGCCAGCACCCCCCGTCTCCGCGCCTCTAACTATGGCTACACCTTC.

The J gene is TRBJ2-5, the V gene TRBV18; D is unresolved. The ends were cut back, 3 bases at V and 3 bases at J, with 5 bases in the middle. Looked up from germline, CDR1 is KGHSH and CDR2 is LQKENI. This CDR3 spans 12 amino acids. The CDR3 reads CASSPTEETQYF. In DNA form, the CDR3 reads TGTGCCAGCTCACCCACTGAAGAGACCCAGTACTTC.

This clone has just one count. The germline gene is not matched at one end of the junction; a read error may be the cause. This chain connects TRBV25-1 to TRBJ1-2, with no clear D. The CDR3 length is 10 residues. Per germline, CDR1 MGHDK and CDR2 SYGVNS. The CDR3 region is CASSDRYPPF. The CDR3 nucleotides read TGTGCCAGCAGTGATCGGTACCCCCCATTC.

The chain is built from TRBV4-3 and TRBJ1-1; D not resolved. In germline, CDR1 is LGHNA, CDR2 YSLEER. V was trimmed by 0 bases and J by 1 base, leaving 12 bases between them. The CDR3 contains 16 residues. The CDR3 spells CASSQDRYGGNTEAFF. CDR3 coding DNA: TGCGCCAGCAGCCAAGATCGATATGGCGGGAACACTGAAGCTTTCTTT.

V and J are TRBV5-1 and TRBJ1-4; tentatively, D is TRBD1 (6 bases). V lost 4 bases to trimming and J lost 0 bases, with 25 bases between them. This CDR3 region has 20 residues. In germline, CDR1 is SGHRS, CDR2 YFSETQ. Here the CDR3 DNA reads TGCGCCAGCAGCCTGACCCAAGCGACAGGAGCTCATGCAACTAATGAAAAACTGTTTTTT. Amino acids: CASSLTQATGAHATNEKLFF.